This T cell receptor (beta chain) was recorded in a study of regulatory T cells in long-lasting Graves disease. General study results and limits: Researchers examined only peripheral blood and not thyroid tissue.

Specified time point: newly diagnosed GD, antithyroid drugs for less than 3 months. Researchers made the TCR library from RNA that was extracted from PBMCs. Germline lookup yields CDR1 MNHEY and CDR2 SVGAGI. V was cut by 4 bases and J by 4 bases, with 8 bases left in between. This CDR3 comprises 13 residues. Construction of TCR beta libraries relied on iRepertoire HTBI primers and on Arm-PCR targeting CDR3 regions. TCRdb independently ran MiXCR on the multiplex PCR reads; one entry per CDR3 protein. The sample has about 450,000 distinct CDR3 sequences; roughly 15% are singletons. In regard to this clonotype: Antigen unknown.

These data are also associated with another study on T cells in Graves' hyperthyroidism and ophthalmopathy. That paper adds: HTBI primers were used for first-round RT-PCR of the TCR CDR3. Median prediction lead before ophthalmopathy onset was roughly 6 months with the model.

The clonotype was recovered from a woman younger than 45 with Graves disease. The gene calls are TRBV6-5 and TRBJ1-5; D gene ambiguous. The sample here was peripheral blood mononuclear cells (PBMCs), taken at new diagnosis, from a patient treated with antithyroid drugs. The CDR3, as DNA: TGTGCCAGCAGTTCCCTGCCAAATCAGCCCCAGCATTTT. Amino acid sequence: CASSSLPNQPQHF.